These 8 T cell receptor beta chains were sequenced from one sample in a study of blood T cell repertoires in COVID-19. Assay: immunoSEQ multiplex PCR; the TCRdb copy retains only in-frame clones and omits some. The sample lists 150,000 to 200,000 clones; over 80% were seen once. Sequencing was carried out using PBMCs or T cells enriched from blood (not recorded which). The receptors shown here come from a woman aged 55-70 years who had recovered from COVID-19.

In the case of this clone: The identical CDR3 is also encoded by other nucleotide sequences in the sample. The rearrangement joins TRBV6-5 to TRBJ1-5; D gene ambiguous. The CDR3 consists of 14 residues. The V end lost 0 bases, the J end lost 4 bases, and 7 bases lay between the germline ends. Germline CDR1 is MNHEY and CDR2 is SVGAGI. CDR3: CASSYSEGNQPQHF. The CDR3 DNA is TGTGCCAGCAGTTACTCGGAGGGAAATCAGCCCCAGCATTTT.

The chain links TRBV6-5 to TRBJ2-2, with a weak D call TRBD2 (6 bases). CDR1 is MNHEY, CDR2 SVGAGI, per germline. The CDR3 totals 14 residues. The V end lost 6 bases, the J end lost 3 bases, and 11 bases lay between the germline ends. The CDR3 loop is CASRFKRDTGELFF. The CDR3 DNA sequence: TGTGCCAGCAGATTCAAGCGGGACACCGGGGAGCTGTTTTTT.

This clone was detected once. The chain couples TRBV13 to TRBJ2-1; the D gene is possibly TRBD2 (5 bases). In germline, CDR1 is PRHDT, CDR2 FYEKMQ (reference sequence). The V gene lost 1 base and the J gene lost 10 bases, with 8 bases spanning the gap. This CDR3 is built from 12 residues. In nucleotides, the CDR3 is TGTGCCAGCAGCTTAGTCTCGGGGGAGCAGTTCTTC. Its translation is CASSLVSGEQFF.

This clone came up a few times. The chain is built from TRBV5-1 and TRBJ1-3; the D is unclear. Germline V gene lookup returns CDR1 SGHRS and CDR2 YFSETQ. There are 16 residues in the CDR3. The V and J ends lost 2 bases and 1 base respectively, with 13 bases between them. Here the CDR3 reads CASSLSSLGSGNTIYF. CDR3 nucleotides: TGCGCCAGCAGCTTATCTAGCCTCGGGTCTGGAAACACCATATATTTT.

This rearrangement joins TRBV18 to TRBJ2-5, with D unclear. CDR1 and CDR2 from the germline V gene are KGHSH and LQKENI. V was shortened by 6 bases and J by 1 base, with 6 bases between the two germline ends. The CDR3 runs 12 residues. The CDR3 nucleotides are TGTGCCAGCTCCTCGGGCCAAGAGACCCAGTACTTC. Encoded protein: CASSSGQETQYF.

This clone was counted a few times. CDR3 protein: CASTLDSSSEKLFF. The DNA of the CDR3 is TGCGCCAGCACATTGGACTCCTCGAGTGAAAAACTGTTTTTT. This chain links TRBV5-1 with TRBJ1-4; D uncertain. Per germline, CDR1 SGHRS and CDR2 YFSETQ. Trimming removed 6 bases from V and 7 bases from J, with 16 bases in between. CDR3 length: 14 residues.

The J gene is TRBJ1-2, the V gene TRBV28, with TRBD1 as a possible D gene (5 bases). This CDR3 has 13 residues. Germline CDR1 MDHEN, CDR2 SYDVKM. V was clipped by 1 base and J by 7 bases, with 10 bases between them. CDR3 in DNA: TGTGCCAGCAGTTTATCGGCAGGGATTGGCTACACCTTC. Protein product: CASSLSAGIGYTF.

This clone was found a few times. The CDR3 DNA sequence: TGTGCCAGCAGCTCCGGGAGAGGTACAGATACGCAGTATTTT. It specifies CASSSGRGTDTQYF. The chain combines TRBV6-5 with TRBJ2-3; D perhaps matches TRBD2 (6 bases). The CDR3 extends over 14 amino acids. Deletions cut 6 bases from V and 3 bases from J, with 13 bases between. Germline assignment: CDR1 MNHEY and CDR2 SVGAGI.